Presented here are 11 T cell receptor beta chains from one specimen sequenced in a study of response to subunit inactivated influenza vaccine. MiXCR was run by TCRdb on the RT-PCR reads, yielding one entry per CDR3 protein. The table has 500,000 to 550,000 distinct CDR3 sequences, approximately 20% seen once. This sample was also put to use in a study of T cells expressing NK-cell markers. That work adds: A 5'RACE template switching approach incorporating UMIs was used to make TCR beta cDNA.

The material was CD4+ T cells sorted from PBMCs, obtained about 13 days after vaccination. The receptors derive from a man aged 45-60 years who received an inactivated influenza vaccine.

The sample holds a few counts of this clonotype. The V call is TRBV9, the J call TRBJ2-5, with D unclear. This CDR3 contains 15 residues. Germline V lookup: CDR1 SGDLS, CDR2 YYNGEE. Trimming removed 1 base at V and 2 bases at J, with 12 bases between. CDR3: CASSVIPGEQETQYF. The CDR3 DNA reads as TGTGCCAGCAGCGTAATCCCAGGAGAGCAAGAGACCCAGTACTTC. The full variable domain, with the rest looked up from reference TRBV9 and TRBJ2-5, is DSGVTQTPKHLITATGQRVTLRCSPRSGDLSVYWYQQSLDQGLQFLIQYYNGEERAKGNILERFSAQQFPDLHSELNLSSLELGDSALYFCASSVIPGEQETQYFGPGTRLLVL.

This chain links TRBV4-2 with TRBJ2-3; TRBD2 is a possible D gene (5 bases). CDR3 length: 13 amino acids. V lost 3 bases and J 6 bases, leaving 10 bases between the germline ends. Germline lookup yields CDR1 LGHNA and CDR2 YNFKEQ. The CDR3 nucleotides read TGTGCCAGCAGCCAGGTCAGAGGGGATACGCAGTATTTT. This gives the protein CASSQVRGDTQYF.

The table lists this clonotype with a few counts. The J gene is TRBJ2-5, the V gene TRBV12-3 or TRBV12-4; no reliable D call. CDR3 length: 14 residues. V was trimmed by 5 bases and J by 1 base, leaving 11 bases between them. CDR3 coding DNA: TGTGCCAGCAGTGGACGGAGTGGCCAAGAGACCCAGTACTTC. Translated, it gives CASSGRSGQETQYF.

This chain connects TRBV30 to TRBJ2-4; 7 bases agree with TRBD1. This CDR3 contains 15 residues. After removal of 5 bases from V and 1 base from J, the junction contained 8 bases not matched to a gene. CDR1 is GTSNPN and CDR2 is SVGIG in the germline V gene (reference sequence). Here the CDR3 reads CAWARTGQAKNIQYF. In DNA form, the CDR3 reads TGTGCCTGGGCTAGGACAGGCCAGGCCAAAAACATTCAGTACTTC.

This clonotype was seen more than once but under ten times. The CDR3 here is CASSRGGDRGNQPQHF. Here the CDR3 DNA reads TGTGCCAGCAGCCGGGGAGGCGACCGGGGCAATCAGCCCCAGCATTTT. This chain connects TRBV7-2 to TRBJ1-5; D call uncertain. V was shortened by 5 bases and J by 2 bases, with 16 bases between the two germline ends. The V gene's germline CDR1 is SGHTA and CDR2 FQGNSA. CDR3 length: 16 residues. The full variable domain, with the rest looked up from reference TRBV7-2 and TRBJ1-5, is GAGVSQSPSNKVTEKGKDVELRCDPISGHTALYWYRQSLGQGLEFLIYFQGNSAPDKSGLPSDRFSAERTGGSVSTLTIQRTQQEDSAVYLCASSRGGDRGNQPQHFGDGTRLSIL.

This clonotype was counted a few times. V gene TRBV6-2 or TRBV6-3 combines with J gene TRBJ2-2; D perhaps matches TRBD1 (6 bases). V gave up 4 bases and J gave up 6 bases, with 15 bases separating them. From germline, CDR1 is MNHEY and CDR2 SVGEGT. The CDR3 spans 15 residues. In DNA form, the CDR3 reads TGTGCCAGCAGTTTGACAGGTGAAGGGGCCGGGGAGCTGTTTTTT. It codes for CASSLTGEGAGELFF.

This chain links TRBV7-9 with TRBJ1-3; 8 nucleotides align to TRBD1. This CDR3 spans 16 amino acids. CDR1 and CDR2 (germline): SEHNR, FQNEAQ (reference sequence). V gave up 4 bases and J gave up 9 bases; unmatched junction bases: 14. Written as DNA, the CDR3 is TGTGCCAGCAGCTCGAGAGGACAGGGAATACGGGGCACCATATATTTT. This encodes CASSSRGQGIRGTIYF. The whole variable domain, remainder taken from reference TRBV7-9 and TRBJ1-3, is DTGVSQNPRHKITKRGQNVTFRCDPISEHNRLYWYRQTLGQGPEFLTYFQNEAQLEKSRLLSDRFSAERPKGSFSTLEIQRTEQGDSAMYLCASSSRGQGIRGTIYFGEGSWLTVV.

This clonotype was seen at least ten times. The CDR3 DNA reads as TGTGCCAGCAGTTTAGGGACAGGGGCAGATACGCAGTATTTT. It specifies CASSLGTGADTQYF. The J gene is TRBJ2-3, the V gene TRBV12-3 or TRBV12-4; TRBD1 aligns across 9 bases. The CDR3 totals 14 residues. Trimming removed 1 base from V and 4 bases from J; junction bases left unmatched: 0.

V is TRBV7-2 and J is TRBJ1-5; 7 bases align to TRBD1. V dropped 2 bases and J dropped 2; count of bases not matched to a gene: 3. Germline values: CDR1 SGHTA, CDR2 FQGNSA. The CDR3 is 15 amino acids. CDR3 amino acids: CASSLYRGGNQPQHF. Written as DNA, the CDR3 is TGTGCCAGCAGCTTATACAGGGGAGGCAATCAGCCCCAGCATTTT.

The V gene is TRBV18, the J gene TRBJ2-1; 9 nucleotides align to TRBD2. V was pared by 3 bases and J by 7 bases, with 10 bases of the junction left unmatched. The CDR3 consists of 16 residues. Looked up from germline, CDR1 is KGHSH and CDR2 is LQKENI. The CDR3 region has the DNA TGTGCCAGCTCACCGTCTAGTTTTAGCGGGGGAAATGAGCAGTTCTTC. This codes for CASSPSSFSGGNEQFF.

This clonotype has more than one count but fewer than ten. The chain links TRBV20-1 to TRBJ2-5; 12 bases match TRBD2. The ends lost 6 bases at V and 2 bases at J; junction bases unmatched: 7. Germline CDR1 reads DFQATT; CDR2 reads SNEGSKA (reference sequence). There are 15 residues in the CDR3. DNA for the CDR3: TGCAGTGCAACCGGGACTAGCGGGCCTCAAGAGACCCAGTACTTC. This translates into CSATGTSGPQETQYF.